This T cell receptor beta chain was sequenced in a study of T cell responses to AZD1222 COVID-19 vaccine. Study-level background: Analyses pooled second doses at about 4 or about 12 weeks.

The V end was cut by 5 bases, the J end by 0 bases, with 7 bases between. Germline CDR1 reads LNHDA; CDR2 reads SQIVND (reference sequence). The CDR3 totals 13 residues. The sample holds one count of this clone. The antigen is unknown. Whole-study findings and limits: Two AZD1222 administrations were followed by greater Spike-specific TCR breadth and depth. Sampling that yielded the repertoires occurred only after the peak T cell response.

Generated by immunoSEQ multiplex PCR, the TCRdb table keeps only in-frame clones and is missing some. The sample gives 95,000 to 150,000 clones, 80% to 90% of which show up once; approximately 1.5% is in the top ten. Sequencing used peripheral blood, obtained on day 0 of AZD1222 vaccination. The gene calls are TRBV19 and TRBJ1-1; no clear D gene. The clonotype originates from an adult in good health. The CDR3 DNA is TGTGCCAGTAGTCTCACACTGAACACTGAAGCTTTCTTT. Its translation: CASSLTLNTEAFF.